The clone carrying this T cell receptor (beta chain) is categorized as medium-sized (0.01 to 0.1%). TRAV and TRBV primers primed cDNA for both TCRalpha and TCRbeta. TCR amplification ran 15 to 25 PCR cycles using constant-region and V-primer adapter primers. TCRdb passed the reads through MiXCR, listing each CDR3 protein once. This sample yields about 39,000 distinct CDR3 sequences, of which 31% are seen a single time; around 3.5% belongs to the top ten. V lost 2 bases to trimming and J lost 5 bases, with 13 bases between them. CDR1 MDHEN and CDR2 SYDVKM come from the germline V gene. This CDR3 has 14 residues. Time point given: before trial treatment. These data originate in a study of low-dose radiotherapy and immunotherapy resistance in tumors.

The material sequenced was PBMCs, taken before treatment. The receptor comes from a male donor with gallbladder cancer. V gene TRBV28 combines with J gene TRBJ2-7, with D possibly TRBD1 on 6 matching bases. The CDR3 region is CASSLGTGSHEQYF. In nucleotides, the CDR3 is TGTGCCAGCAGTTTAGGCACAGGGTCCCACGAGCAGTACTTC.